The 10 T cell receptor beta chains presented below share a single source sample, sequenced in a study of early T cells in non-severe SARS-CoV-2 infection. TCRdb fed the 5' RACE reads into MiXCR, producing one record per CDR3 protein. Of approximately 32,000 distinct CDR3 sequences in the sample, over 4.5% were seen once. The sequenced sample consisted of whole blood. The origin of the receptors is an adult who was a healthcare worker with PCR-confirmed SARS-CoV-2 infection or an uninfected control (not recorded which).

This clonotype was picked up many times. V gene TRBV29-1 combines with J gene TRBJ1-3; possibly TRBD1 for D (6 bases). In germline, CDR1 is SQVTM, CDR2 ANQGSEA. The CDR3 is 11 residues long. The ends were cut back, 6 bases at V and 3 bases at J, with 6 bases in the middle. CDR3 loop: CSVGHGNTIYF. Written as DNA, the CDR3 is TGCAGCGTGGGACATGGAAACACCATATATTTT.

The chain recombines TRBV5-1 with TRBJ1-1, with D tentatively TRBD1 (5 bases). V lost 0 bases, J lost 0 bases, and 9 bases lay in between. The CDR3 extends over 15 amino acids. CDR1 and CDR2 from the germline V gene are SGHRS and YFSETQ. The CDR3: CASSLGQGMNTEAFF. In nucleotides, the CDR3 is TGCGCCAGCAGCTTGGGGCAGGGAATGAACACTGAAGCTTTCTTT.

This clonotype showed up just a few times. This chain uses TRBV7-2 with TRBJ1-1; TRBD1 might be the D (6 bases). Germline V lookup: CDR1 SGHTA, CDR2 FQGNSA. The CDR3 runs 14 residues. The V and J ends lost 5 bases and 6 bases respectively, with 16 bases between them. In nucleotides, the CDR3 is TGTGCCAGCAGCCTCATCGGGGGGGCCGCTGAAGCTTTCTTT. Encoded protein: CASSLIGGAAEAFF.

The rearrangement links TRBV3-1 to TRBJ1-2, with D unclear. The CDR3 consists of 12 residues. Germline V CDR1 and CDR2: LGHDT, YNNKEL (reference sequence). Trimming stripped 2 bases from V and 5 bases from J, with 6 bases between. CDR3 in amino acids: CASSQSAYGYTF. DNA for the CDR3: TGTGCCAGCAGCCAATCCGCTTATGGCTACACCTTC. Complete variable domain (other parts from reference TRBV3-1 and TRBJ1-2): DTAVSQTPKYLVTQMGNDKSIKCEQNLGHDTMYWYKQDSKKFLKIMFSYNNKELIINETVPNRFSPKSPDKAHLNLHINSLELGDSAVYFCASSQSAYGYTFGSGTRLTVV.

The sample holds many counts of this clonotype. This chain uses TRBV4-1 with TRBJ2-4; 10 bases line up with TRBD2. V was pared by 2 bases and J by 0 bases, with 4 bases of the junction left unmatched. This CDR3 spans 17 amino acids. In germline, CDR1 is MGHRA, CDR2 YSYEKL. The CDR3 is CASSQPLAGVAKNIQYF. As DNA, the CDR3 is TGCGCCAGCAGCCAACCCCTAGCGGGGGTAGCCAAAAACATTCAGTACTTC.

This clonotype came up a few times. This sequence joins TRBV30 and TRBJ1-5; TRBD1 is a possible D gene (6 bases). This CDR3 contains 15 residues. Trimming removed 3 bases at V and 3 bases at J, with 15 bases between. The germline CDR1 and CDR2 sequences are GTSNPN and SVGIG (reference sequence). CDR3 sequence: CAWSEIGQYNQPQHF. In DNA, the CDR3 is TGTGCCTGGAGCGAGATCGGACAGTACAATCAGCCCCAGCATTTT.

This clonotype was detected many times. The genes are TRBV7-2 and TRBJ1-2, with a weak D call TRBD1 (5 bases). CDR1 is SGHTA and CDR2 is FQGNSA in the germline V gene. Deletions cut 1 base from V and 5 bases from J, with 23 bases between. This CDR3 is 18 amino acids long. CDR3 coding DNA: TGTGCCAGCAGCTTAGTACCCACGGCCAGGGACGGGAAGTATGGCTACACCTTC. It encodes CASSLVPTARDGKYGYTF.

This clonotype was counted many times. This chain uses TRBV25-1 with TRBJ1-1; D uncertain. Germline V gene lookup returns CDR1 MGHDK and CDR2 SYGVNS. CDR3 length: 14 amino acids. V was shortened by 4 bases and J by 0 bases, with 9 bases between the two germline ends. The CDR3 protein is CASSASPLNTEAFF. The CDR3 nucleotides are TGTGCCAGCAGTGCCTCACCACTGAACACTGAAGCTTTCTTT. The whole variable domain, filled in from reference TRBV25-1 and TRBJ1-1, reads EADIYQTPRYLVIGTGKKITLECSQTMGHDKMYWYQQDPGMELHLIHYSYGVNSTEKGDLSSESTVSRIRTEHFPLTLESARPSHTSQYLCASSASPLNTEAFFGQGTRLTVV.

This clonotype appeared many times. The V and J genes are TRBV20-1 and TRBJ1-3; D unresolved. The CDR3 sequence is 15 residues long. V dropped 3 bases and J dropped 4 bases, with 16 bases sitting between them. Germline assignment: CDR1 DFQATT and CDR2 SNEGSKA (reference sequence). This CDR3 reads CSASHGGLGGNTIYF. In DNA form, the CDR3 reads TGCAGTGCTAGCCACGGAGGGCTAGGAGGAAACACCATATATTTT.

This clonotype was seen at least ten times. The gene calls are TRBV5-1 and TRBJ1-1; 9 nucleotides align to TRBD1. The germline gives CDR1 SGHRS, CDR2 YFSETQ. The CDR3 contains 15 residues. J was trimmed by 10 bases and V by 5 bases; bases with no gene match: 15. The CDR3 is CASRFSRDRAAGAFF. The CDR3 region has the DNA TGCGCCAGCAGGTTCTCCCGGGACAGGGCCGCGGGAGCTTTCTTT.